The source of this TCR beta chain is a study of CD8 T cells in Susac syndrome. The CDR3 runs 15 residues. CDR1 is SEHNR and CDR2 is FQNEAQ in the germline V gene (reference sequence). The V and J ends lost 3 bases and 3 bases respectively, with 11 bases between them. RNA in amounts of roughly 0.5 to 1 ug was reverse transcribed with random hexamers. TCR beta CDR3 was amplified by immunoSEQ multiplex PCR. This amplification extended across 54 Vbeta and 13 Jbeta segments. TCRdb reanalysed the immunoSEQ multiplex PCR reads using MiXCR and keeps one entry per CDR3 protein. The table lists tens of thousands of distinct CDR3 sequences, just over 90% of them singletons, with roughly 0.5% in the top ten. CD8+ and CD4+ blood T cells underwent TCR beta sequencing.

Sample: CD8+ T cells from PBMCs. This TCR was sampled from a human donor with multiple sclerosis. The V call is TRBV7-9, the J call TRBJ2-2, with D uncertain. CDR3 residues: CASSLGTLYTGELFF. In nucleotides, the CDR3 is TGTGCCAGCAGCTTGGGCACACTTTACACCGGGGAGCTGTTTTTT. Combining the CDR3 with reference TRBV7-9 and TRBJ2-2 gives the whole variable domain DTGVSQNPRHKITKRGQNVTFRCDPISEHNRLYWYRQTLGQGPEFLTYFQNEAQLEKSRLLSDRFSAERPKGSFSTLEIQRTEQGDSAMYLCASSLGTLYTGELFFGEGSRLTVL.